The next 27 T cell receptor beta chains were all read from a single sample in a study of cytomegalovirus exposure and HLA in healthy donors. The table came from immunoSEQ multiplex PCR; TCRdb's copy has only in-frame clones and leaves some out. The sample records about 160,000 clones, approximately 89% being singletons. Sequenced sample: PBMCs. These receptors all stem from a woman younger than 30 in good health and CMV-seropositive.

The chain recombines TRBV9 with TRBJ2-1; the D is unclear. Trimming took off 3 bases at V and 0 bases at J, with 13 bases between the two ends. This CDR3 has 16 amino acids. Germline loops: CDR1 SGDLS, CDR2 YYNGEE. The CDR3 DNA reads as TGTGCCAGCAGCGGACTGGGTCCTAGCTCCTACAATGAGCAGTTCTTC. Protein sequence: CASSGLGPSSYNEQFF.

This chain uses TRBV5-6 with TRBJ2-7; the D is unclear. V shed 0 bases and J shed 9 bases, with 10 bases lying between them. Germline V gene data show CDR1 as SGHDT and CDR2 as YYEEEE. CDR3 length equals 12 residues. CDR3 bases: TGTGCCAGCAGCTTGGGGCTCAGCGTGCAGTACTTC. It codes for CASSLGLSVQYF. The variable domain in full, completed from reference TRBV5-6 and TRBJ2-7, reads DAGVTQSPTHLIKTRGQQVTLRCSPKSGHDTVSWYQQALGQGPQFIFQYYEEEERQRGNFPDRFSGHQFPNYSSELNVNALLLGDSALYLCASSLGLSVQYFGPGTRLTVT.

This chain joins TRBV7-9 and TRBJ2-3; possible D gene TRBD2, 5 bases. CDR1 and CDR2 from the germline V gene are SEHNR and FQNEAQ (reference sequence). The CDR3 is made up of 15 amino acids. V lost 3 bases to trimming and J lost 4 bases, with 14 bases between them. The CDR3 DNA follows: TGTGCCAGCAGCTTGATTTTGTCCGGGGCAGATACGCAGTATTTT. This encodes CASSLILSGADTQYF.

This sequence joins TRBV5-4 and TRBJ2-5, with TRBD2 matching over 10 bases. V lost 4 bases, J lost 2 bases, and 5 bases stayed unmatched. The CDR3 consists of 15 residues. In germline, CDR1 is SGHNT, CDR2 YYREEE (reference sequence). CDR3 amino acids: CASSPTSGEQETQYF. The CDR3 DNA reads TGTGCCAGCAGCCCCACTAGCGGGGAACAAGAGACCCAGTACTTC.

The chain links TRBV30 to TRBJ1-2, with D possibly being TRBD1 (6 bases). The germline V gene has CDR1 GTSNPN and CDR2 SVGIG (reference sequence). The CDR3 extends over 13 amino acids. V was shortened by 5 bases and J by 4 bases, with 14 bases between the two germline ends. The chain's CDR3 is CAWGSQGSYGYTF. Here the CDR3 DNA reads TGTGCCTGGGGATCACAGGGTTCCTATGGCTACACCTTC.

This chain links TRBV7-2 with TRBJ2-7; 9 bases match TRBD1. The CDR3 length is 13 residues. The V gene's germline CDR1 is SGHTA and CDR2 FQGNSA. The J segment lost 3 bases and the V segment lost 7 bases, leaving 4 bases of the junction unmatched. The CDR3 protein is CASIRDRDYEQYF. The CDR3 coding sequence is TGTGCCAGCATAAGGGACAGGGACTACGAGCAGTACTTC.

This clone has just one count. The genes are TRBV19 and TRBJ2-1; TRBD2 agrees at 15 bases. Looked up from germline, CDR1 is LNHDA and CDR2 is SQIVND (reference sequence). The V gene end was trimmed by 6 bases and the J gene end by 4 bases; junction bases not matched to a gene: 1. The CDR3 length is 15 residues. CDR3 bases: TGTGCCAGTAGCGGACTAGCGGGAGGGTACAATGAGCAGTTCTTC. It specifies CASSGLAGGYNEQFF.

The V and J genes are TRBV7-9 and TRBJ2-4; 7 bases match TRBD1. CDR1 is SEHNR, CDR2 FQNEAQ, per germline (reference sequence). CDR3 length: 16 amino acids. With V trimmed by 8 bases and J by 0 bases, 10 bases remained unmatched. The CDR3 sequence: CASDPPGTAAKNIQYF. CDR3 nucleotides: TGTGCCAGCGACCCCCCCGGGACAGCAGCCAAAAACATTCAGTACTTC. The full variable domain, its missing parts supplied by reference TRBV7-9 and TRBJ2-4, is DTGVSQNPRHKITKRGQNVTFRCDPISEHNRLYWYRQTLGQGPEFLTYFQNEAQLEKSRLLSDRFSAERPKGSFSTLEIQRTEQGDSAMYLCASDPPGTAAKNIQYFGAGTRLSVL.

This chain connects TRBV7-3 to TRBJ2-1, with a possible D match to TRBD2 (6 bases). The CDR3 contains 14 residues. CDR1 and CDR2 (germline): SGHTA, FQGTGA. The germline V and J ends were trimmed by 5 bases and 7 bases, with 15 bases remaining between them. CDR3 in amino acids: CASSPWAGSNEQFF. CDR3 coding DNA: TGTGCCAGCAGCCCCTGGGCGGGGTCGAATGAGCAGTTCTTC.

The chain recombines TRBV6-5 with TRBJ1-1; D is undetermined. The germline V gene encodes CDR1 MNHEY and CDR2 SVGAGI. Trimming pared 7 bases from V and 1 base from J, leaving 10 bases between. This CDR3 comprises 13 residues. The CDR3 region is CASTYRGNTEAFF. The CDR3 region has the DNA TGTGCCAGCACCTACCGGGGGAACACTGAAGCTTTCTTT.

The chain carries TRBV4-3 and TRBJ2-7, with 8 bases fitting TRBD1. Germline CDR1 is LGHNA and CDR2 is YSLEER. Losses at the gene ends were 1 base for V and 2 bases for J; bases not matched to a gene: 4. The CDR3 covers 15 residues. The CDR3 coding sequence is TGCGCCAGCAGCCAAGGGACAGGGCCGGCCTACGAGCAGTACTTC. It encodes CASSQGTGPAYEQYF.

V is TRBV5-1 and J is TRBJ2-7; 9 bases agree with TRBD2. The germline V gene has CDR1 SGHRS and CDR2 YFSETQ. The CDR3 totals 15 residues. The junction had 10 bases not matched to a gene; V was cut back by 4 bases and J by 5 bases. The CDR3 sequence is CASSEAGGPVNEQYF. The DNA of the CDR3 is TGCGCCAGCAGCGAGGCGGGAGGGCCAGTAAACGAGCAGTACTTC.

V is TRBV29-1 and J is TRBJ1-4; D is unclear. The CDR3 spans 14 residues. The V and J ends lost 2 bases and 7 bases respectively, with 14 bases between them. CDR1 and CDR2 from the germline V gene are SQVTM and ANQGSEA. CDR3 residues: CSVEMAVGSEKLFF. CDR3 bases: TGCAGCGTTGAAATGGCGGTAGGGAGTGAAAAACTGTTTTTT.

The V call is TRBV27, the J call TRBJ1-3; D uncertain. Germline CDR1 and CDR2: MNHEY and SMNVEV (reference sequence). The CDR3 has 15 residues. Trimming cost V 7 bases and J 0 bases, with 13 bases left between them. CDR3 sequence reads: CASTPQYGSGNTIYF. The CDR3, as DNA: TGTGCCAGCACCCCCCAATACGGCTCTGGAAACACCATATATTTT.

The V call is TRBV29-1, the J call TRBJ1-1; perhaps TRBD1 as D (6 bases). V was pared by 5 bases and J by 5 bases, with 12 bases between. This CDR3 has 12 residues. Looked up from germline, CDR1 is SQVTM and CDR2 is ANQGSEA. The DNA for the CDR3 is TGCAGCGTTCATAAAGGGGGAACTGAAGCTTTCTTT. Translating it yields CSVHKGGTEAFF.

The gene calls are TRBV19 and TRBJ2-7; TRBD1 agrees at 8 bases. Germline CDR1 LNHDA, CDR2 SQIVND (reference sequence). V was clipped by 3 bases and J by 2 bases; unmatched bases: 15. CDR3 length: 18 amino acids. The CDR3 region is CASSIRGRVSTLTYEQYF. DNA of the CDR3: TGTGCCAGTAGTATCAGGGGGCGCGTTTCAACACTCACCTACGAGCAGTACTTC. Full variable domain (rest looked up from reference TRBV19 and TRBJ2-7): DGGITQSPKYLFRKEGQNVTLSCEQNLNHDAMYWYRQDPGQGLRLIYYSQIVNDFQKGDIAEGYSVSREKKESFPLTVTSAQKNPTAFYLCASSIRGRVSTLTYEQYFGPGTRLTVT.

The CDR3 spells CASRRTSGYSYEQYF. The CDR3 region has the DNA TGTGCCAGCAGAAGGACTAGCGGGTACTCCTACGAGCAGTACTTC. The genes are TRBV6-5 and TRBJ2-7; 11 nucleotides line up with TRBD2. CDR1 is MNHEY, CDR2 SVGAGI, per germline. The CDR3 totals 15 residues. Trimming removed 6 bases from V and 0 bases from J; junction bases left unmatched: 4.

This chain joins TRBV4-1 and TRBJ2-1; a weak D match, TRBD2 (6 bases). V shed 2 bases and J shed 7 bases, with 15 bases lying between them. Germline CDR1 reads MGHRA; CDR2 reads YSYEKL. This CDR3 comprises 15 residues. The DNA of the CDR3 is TGCGCCAGCAGCCAATTTTCGGGAGTTCGGAATGAGCAGTTCTTC. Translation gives CASSQFSGVRNEQFF.

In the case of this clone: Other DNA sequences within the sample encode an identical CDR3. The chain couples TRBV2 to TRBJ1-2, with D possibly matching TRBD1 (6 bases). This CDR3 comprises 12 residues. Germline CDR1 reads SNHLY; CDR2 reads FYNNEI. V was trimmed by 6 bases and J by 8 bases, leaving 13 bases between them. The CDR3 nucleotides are TGTGCCAGCAGGACGGGAGGGGGAGGCTACACCTTC. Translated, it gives CASRTGGGGYTF.

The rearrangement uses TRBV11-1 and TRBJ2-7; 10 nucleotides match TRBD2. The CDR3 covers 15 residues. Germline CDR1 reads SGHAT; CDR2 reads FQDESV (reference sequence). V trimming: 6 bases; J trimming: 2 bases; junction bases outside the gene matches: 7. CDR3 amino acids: CASRDTSGTTYEQYF. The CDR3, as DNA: TGTGCCAGCAGAGACACTAGCGGGACGACCTACGAGCAGTACTTC.

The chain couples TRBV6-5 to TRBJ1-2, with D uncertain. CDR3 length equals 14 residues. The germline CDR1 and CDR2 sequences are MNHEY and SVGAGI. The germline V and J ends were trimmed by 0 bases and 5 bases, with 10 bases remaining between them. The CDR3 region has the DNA TGTGCCAGCAGTTACTCGAGAAGGGAGTATGGCTACACCTTC. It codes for CASSYSRREYGYTF.

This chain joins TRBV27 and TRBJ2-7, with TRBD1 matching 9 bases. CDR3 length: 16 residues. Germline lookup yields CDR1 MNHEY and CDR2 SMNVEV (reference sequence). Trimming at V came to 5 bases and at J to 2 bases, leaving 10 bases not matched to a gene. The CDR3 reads CASSELGTGRPYEQYF. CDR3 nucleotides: TGTGCCAGCAGTGAGTTAGGGACAGGGCGCCCCTACGAGCAGTACTTC.

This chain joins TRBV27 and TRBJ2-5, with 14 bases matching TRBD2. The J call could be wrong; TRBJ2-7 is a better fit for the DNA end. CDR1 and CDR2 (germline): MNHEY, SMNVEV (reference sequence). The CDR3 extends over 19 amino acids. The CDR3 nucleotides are TGTGCCAGCAGAGTTCAACTACCGGGACTAGCGGGAGCTCATTACGAGCAGTACTTC. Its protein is CASRVQLPGLAGAHYEQYF.

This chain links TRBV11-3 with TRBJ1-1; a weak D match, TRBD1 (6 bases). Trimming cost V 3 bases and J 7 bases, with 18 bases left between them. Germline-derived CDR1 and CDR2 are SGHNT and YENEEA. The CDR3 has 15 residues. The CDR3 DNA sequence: TGTGCCAGCAGCTTTGAGGGGGGGATGGAGATTGAAGCTTTCTTT. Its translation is CASSFEGGMEIEAFF.

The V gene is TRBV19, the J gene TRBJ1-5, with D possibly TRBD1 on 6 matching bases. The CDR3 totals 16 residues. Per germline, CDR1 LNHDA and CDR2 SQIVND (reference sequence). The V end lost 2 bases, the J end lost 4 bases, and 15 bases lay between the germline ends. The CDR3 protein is CASSINRAEGNQPQHF. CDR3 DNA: TGTGCCAGTAGTATAAACAGGGCTGAAGGTAATCAGCCCCAGCATTTT. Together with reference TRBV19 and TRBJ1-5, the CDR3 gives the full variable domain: DGGITQSPKYLFRKEGQNVTLSCEQNLNHDAMYWYRQDPGQGLRLIYYSQIVNDFQKGDIAEGYSVSREKKESFPLTVTSAQKNPTAFYLCASSINRAEGNQPQHFGDGTRLSIL.

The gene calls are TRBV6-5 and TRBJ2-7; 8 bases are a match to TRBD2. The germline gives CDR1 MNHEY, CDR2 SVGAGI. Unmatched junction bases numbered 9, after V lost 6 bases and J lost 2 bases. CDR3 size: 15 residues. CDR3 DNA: TGTGCCAGCAGCCCCGACGGGAGGGCCCCCTACGAGCAGTACTTC. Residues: CASSPDGRAPYEQYF.

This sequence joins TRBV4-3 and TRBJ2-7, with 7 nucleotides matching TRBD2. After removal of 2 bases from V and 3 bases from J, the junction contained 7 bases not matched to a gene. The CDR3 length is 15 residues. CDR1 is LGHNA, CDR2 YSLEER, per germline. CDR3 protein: CASSQSASGVYEQYF. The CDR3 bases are TGCGCCAGCAGCCAAAGTGCTAGCGGAGTCTACGAGCAGTACTTC.